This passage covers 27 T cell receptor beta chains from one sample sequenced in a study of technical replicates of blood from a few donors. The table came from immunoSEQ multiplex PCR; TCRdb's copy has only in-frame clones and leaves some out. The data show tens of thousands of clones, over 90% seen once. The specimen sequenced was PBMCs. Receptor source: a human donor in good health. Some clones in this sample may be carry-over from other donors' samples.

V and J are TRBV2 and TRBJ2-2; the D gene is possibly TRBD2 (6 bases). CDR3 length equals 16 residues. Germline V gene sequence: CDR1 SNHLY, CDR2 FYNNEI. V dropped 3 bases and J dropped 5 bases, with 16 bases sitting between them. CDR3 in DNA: TGTGCCAGCAGTGACCGAGACGGGAGAGGTACCGGGGAGCTGTTTTTT. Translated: CASSDRDGRGTGELFF.

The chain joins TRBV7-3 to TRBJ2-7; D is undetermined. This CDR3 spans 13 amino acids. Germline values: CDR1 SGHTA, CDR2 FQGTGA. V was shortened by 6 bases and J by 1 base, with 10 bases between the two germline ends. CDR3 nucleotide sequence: TGTGCCAGCAGACTAACCGGTTCCTACGAGCAGTACTTC. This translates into CASRLTGSYEQYF.

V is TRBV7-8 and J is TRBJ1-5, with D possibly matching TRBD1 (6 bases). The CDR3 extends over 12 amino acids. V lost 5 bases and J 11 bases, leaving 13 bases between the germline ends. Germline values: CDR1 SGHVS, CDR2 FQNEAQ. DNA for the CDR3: TGTGCCAGCAGCCCTTCAGGGGCAGCCCAGCATTTT. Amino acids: CASSPSGAAQHF.

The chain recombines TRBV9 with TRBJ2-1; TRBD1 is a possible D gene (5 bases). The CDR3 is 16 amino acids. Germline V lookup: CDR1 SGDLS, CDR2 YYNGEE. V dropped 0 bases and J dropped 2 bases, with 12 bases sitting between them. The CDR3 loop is CASSVARAGTYNEQFF. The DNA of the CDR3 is TGTGCCAGCAGCGTAGCTAGGGCAGGGACCTACAATGAGCAGTTCTTC.

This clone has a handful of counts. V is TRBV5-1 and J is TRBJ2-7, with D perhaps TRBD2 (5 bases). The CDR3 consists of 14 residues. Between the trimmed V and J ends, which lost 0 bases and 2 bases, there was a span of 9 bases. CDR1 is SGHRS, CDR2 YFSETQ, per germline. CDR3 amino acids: CASSLAGLPYEQYF. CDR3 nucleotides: TGCGCCAGCAGCTTGGCCGGACTCCCCTACGAGCAGTACTTC.

DNA for the CDR3: TGTGCCAGCTCACCAAGGTCCCGGGACAGTACCTACGAGCAGTACTTC. This gives the protein CASSPRSRDSTYEQYF. The chain joins TRBV18 to TRBJ2-7; 7 nucleotides align to TRBD1. The CDR3 loop spans 16 amino acids. The germline gives CDR1 KGHSH, CDR2 LQKENI. Germline trimming cut 2 bases from V and 2 bases from J; bases unmatched to any gene: 9.

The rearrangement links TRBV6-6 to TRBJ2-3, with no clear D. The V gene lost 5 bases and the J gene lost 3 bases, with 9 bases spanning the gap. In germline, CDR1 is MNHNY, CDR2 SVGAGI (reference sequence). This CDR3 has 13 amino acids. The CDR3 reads CASSLTETDTQYF. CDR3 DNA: TGTGCCAGCAGTCTCACGGAGACAGATACGCAGTATTTT.

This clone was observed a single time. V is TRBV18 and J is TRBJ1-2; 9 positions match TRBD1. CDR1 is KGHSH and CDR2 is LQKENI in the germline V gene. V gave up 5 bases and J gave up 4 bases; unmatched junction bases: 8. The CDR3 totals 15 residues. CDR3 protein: CASSSVQGAGYGYTF. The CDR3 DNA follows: TGTGCCAGCTCATCCGTACAGGGGGCCGGCTATGGCTACACCTTC.

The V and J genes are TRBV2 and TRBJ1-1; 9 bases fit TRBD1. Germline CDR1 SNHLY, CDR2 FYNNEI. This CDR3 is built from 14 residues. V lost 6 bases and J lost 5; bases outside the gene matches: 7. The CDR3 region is CASRSTGGFTEAFF. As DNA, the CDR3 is TGTGCCAGCAGGTCGACAGGGGGGTTTACTGAAGCTTTCTTT.

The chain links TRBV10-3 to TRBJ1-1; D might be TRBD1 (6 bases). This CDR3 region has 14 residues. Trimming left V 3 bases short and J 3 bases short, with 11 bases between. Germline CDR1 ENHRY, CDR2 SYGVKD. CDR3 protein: CAISDGGEDTEAFF. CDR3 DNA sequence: TGTGCCATCAGTGATGGGGGCGAGGACACTGAAGCTTTCTTT.

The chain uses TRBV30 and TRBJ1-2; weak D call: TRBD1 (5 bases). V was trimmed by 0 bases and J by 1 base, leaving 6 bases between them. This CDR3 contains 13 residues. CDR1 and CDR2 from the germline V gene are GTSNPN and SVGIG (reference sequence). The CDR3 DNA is TGTGCCTGGAGTGTCGACAGTAACTATGGCTACACCTTC. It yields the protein CAWSVDSNYGYTF.

CDR3 DNA: TGTGCCAGCAGTTTTTACCAAGTTAGAGGTTCAGATACGCAGTATTTT. It translates to CASSFYQVRGSDTQYF. The chain employs TRBV27 and TRBJ2-3; D is unclear. CDR3 size: 16 residues. Per the germline V gene, CDR1 is MNHEY and CDR2 is SMNVEV (reference sequence). Trimming removed 3 bases from V and 4 bases from J, with 17 bases in between.

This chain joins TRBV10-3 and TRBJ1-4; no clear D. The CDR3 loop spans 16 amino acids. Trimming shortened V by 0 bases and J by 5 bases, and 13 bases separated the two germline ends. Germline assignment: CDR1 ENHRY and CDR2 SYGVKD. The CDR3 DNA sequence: TGTGCCATCAGTGAGTCAGGGAGGAGTGGGAATGAAAAACTGTTTTTT. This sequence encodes CAISESGRSGNEKLFF.

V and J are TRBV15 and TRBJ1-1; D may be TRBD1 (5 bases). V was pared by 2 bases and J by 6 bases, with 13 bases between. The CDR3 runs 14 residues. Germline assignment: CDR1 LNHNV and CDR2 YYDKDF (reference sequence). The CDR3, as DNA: TGTGCCACCAGCAGAAGGGACTTCGGGGCTGAAGCTTTCTTT. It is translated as CATSRRDFGAEAFF.

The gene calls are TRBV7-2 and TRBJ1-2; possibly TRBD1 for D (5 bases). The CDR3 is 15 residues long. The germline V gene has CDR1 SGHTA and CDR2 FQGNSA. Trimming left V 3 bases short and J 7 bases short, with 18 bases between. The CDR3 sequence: CASSFRAMGGSGYTF. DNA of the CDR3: TGTGCCAGCAGCTTCAGGGCCATGGGGGGGAGTGGCTACACCTTC.

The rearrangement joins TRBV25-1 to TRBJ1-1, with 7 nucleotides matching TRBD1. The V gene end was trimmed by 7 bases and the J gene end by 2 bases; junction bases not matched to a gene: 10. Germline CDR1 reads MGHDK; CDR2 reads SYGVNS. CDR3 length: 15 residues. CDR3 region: CASNVLGQRNTEAFF. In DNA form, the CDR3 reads TGTGCCAGCAATGTACTGGGACAGCGAAACACTGAAGCTTTCTTT.

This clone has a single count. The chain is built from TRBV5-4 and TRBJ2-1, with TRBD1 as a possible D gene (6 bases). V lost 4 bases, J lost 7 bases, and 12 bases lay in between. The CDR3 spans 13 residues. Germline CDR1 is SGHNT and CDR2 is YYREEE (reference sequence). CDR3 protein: CASSGQGRNEQFF. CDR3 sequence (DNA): TGTGCCAGCAGCGGGCAGGGGCGAAATGAGCAGTTCTTC.

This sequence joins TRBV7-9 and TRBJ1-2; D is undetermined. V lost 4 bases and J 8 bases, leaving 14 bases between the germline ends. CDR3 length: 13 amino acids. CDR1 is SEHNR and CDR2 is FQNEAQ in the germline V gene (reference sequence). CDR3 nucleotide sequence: TGTGCCAGCAGCTACACGGGAGTGAGCGGCTACACCTTC. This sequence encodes CASSYTGVSGYTF.

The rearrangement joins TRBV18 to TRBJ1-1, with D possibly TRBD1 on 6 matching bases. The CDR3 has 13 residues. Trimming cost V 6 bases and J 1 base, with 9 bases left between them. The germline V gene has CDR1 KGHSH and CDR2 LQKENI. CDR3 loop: CASSQDRNTEAFF. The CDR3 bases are TGTGCCAGCTCGCAGGACAGGAACACTGAAGCTTTCTTT.

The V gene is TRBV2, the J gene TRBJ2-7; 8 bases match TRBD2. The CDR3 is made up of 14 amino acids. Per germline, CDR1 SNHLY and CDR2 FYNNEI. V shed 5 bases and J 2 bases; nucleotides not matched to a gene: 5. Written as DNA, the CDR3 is TGTGCCAGCAGTTGGGGGACTAGGACCTACGAGCAGTACTTC. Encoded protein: CASSWGTRTYEQYF.

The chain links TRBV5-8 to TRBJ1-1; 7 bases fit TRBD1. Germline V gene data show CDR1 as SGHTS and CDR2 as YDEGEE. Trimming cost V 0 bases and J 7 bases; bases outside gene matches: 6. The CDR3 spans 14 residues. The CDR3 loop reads CASSLDRGGFEAFF. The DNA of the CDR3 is TGTGCCAGCAGCTTGGACAGGGGCGGGTTTGAAGCTTTCTTT.

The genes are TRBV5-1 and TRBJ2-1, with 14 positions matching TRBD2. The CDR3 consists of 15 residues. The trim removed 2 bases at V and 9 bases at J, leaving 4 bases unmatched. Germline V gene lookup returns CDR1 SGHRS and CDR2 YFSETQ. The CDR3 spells CASSLRTSGGTEQFF. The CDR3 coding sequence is TGCGCCAGCAGCTTACGGACTAGCGGGGGGACTGAGCAGTTCTTC. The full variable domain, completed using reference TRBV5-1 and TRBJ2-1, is KAGVTQTPRYLIKTRGQQVTLSCSPISGHRSVSWYQQTPGQGLQFLFEYFSETQRNKGNFPGRFSGRQFSNSRSEMNVSTLELGDSALYLCASSLRTSGGTEQFFGPGTRLTVL.

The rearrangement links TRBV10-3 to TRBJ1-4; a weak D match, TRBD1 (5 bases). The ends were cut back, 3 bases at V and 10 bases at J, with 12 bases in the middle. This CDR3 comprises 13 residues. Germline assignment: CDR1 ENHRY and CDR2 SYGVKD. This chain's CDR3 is CAISEQEGVKLFF. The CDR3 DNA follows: TGTGCCATCAGTGAACAGGAGGGAGTAAAACTGTTTTTT.

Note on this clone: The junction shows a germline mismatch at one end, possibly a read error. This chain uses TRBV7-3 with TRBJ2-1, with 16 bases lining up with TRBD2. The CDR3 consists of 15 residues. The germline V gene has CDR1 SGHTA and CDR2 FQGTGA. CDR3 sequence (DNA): TGTGCCAGCAGCCTAACCGGGACTAGCGGGAGGGGGCAGTTCTTC. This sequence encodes CASSLTGTSGRGQFF.

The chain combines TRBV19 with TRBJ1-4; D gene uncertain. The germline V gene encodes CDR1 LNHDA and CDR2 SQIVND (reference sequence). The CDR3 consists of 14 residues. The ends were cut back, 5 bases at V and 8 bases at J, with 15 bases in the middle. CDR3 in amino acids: CASSPGGFGEKLFF. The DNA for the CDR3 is TGTGCCAGTAGTCCGGGAGGGTTTGGGGAAAAACTGTTTTTT.

The CDR3 DNA is TGTGCCAGCAGTTACGGGCAGGGGGTTTCCTACGAGCAGTACTTC. It yields the protein CASSYGQGVSYEQYF. The chain recombines TRBV6-6 with TRBJ2-7; TRBD1 matches at 7 bases. The V gene end was trimmed by 2 bases and the J gene end by 1 base; junction bases not matched to a gene: 5. Germline loops: CDR1 MNHNY, CDR2 SVGAGI (reference sequence). This CDR3 has 15 residues.

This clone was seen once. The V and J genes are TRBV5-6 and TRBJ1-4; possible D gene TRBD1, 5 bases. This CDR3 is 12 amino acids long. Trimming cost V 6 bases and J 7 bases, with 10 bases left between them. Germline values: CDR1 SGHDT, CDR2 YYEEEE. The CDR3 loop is CASTQGAEKLFF. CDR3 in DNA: TGTGCCAGCACCCAGGGTGCTGAAAAACTGTTTTTT.